This T cell receptor beta chain was observed in a study of T cell responses to AZD1222 COVID-19 vaccine (dated by TCRdb to the early 2020s). Describing the broader study: AZD1222 recipients given second doses at about 4 weeks or at about 12 weeks were pooled, since spike-specific TCR depth and breadth were not found to differ between the two schedules. A total of approximately 240 trial participants underwent TCR sequencing, of whom 200 to 220 received two doses of AZD1222 and about 25 received two doses of the MenACWY control vaccine. Trial participants were enrolled into age subgroups of 18-55, 56-69 and 70-plus years, which contained 148, 28 and 57 TCR-sequenced participants, respectively.

The CDR3 regions of human TCRbeta chains were analyzed by immunosequencing. The paper's processing steps were these. TCRs in the repertoires were matched against a reference library of SARS-CoV-2-specific TCRs that had been generated with the MIRA antigen-specificity platform. Breadth was defined as the fraction of unique TCRs that were SARS-CoV-2-associated, and depth was defined as the fraction of total T cells that were SARS-CoV-2-associated. Using the MIRA data, each spike-specific TCR was mapped to the spike region that the TCR reacts to and placed in a CD4 or CD8 class. Log10-transformed breadth and depth values were compared by one-way ANOVA with Sidak's multiple comparisons tests. The clones in this table, taken by TCRdb from immuneACCESS, are in-frame only. Not every clone is retained; where verified, under half of the shortfall comes from an unresolved V gene, and the cause of the rest is unknown. The V and J calls and clone size come from that table; D and trimming were worked out from the DNA. The table for this sample lists around 100,000 clones; 90% to 95% of them were counted only once. The ten largest clones take up less than 2.5% of the sample.

Points on this clone: Its recognized antigen is unknown. It has no much larger one-base neighbor in the sample; base qualities were not kept.

Per the publication, the time point label means: baseline before first vaccination. Vaccinee samples were obtained from the UK trials COV001 and COV002, which included a single-blind randomized controlled phase 2/3 trial of AZD1222 (ChAdOx1 nCoV-19) in healthy adults. Trial participant PBMC samples were collected at day 0 and day 28 after the second dose for TCRbeta chain sequencing. General findings and caveats noted by the study authors: In the small 56-69-year group, the increase in depth fell short of significance, most likely because of low power. Vaccine-associated CD4 TCRs spanned the whole spike protein, with dominant responses in regions 160-218 and 743-854. Because no samples from the day 14 peak response were available, repertoires could be characterized only after the peak T cell response. Conclusions about previously exposed vaccinees are limited, since just 5 to 7 AZD1222 recipients were seropositive for SARS-CoV-2 at baseline. Participants were mostly white British, with more females than males. The authors suggested clonal diversity may have been underestimated. Nearly half of unique spike-specific TCRs reportedly recognized epitopes outside regions mutated in the B.1.351 and B.1.1.7 variants. Spike-specific TCR breadth and depth rose significantly after two AZD1222 doses compared with day 0 and with MenACWY recipients.

The CDR3, from cysteine to phenylalanine, totals 18 residues. Only CDR3 DNA is held: 54 bases, read in frame from base 1. Trimming takes 2 bases from V and 7 bases from J, and the germline ends sit 24 bases apart. The germline V gene (reference sequence) provides CDR1 LGHDT and CDR2 YNNKEL. Recombination connected TRBV3-1 (or the pseudogene TRBV3-2) to TRBJ1-5; TRBD1 is a weak D gene call, 6 bases matching. This clonotype originated in an adult in good health. Specimen: peripheral blood, collected on day 0 of AZD1222 vaccination. For the CDR3, the sequence is CASSQFEASMTGKQPQHF. The DNA sequence follows: TGTGCCAGCAGCCAATTCGAGGCATCCATGACAGGTAAACAGCCCCAGCATTTT.